These 6 T cell receptor beta chains were all obtained from the same sample, sequenced in a study of control samples from healthy donors and cancer patients. Sequencing was performed with immunoSEQ multiplex PCR; in TCRdb, only in-frame clones are kept and a portion is missing. The profile shows 120,000 to 150,000 clones, about nine tenths of them singletons. Sequencing input: blood. Source of these receptors: a man aged 25-40 years in good health.

This clone was seen only a few times. The CDR3 protein is CASSSYSGSSSYNEQFF. DNA of the CDR3: TGTGCCAGCAGCTCCTATAGCGGGTCCAGCTCCTACAATGAGCAGTTCTTC. This chain joins TRBV7-3 and TRBJ2-1; TRBD2 matches at 7 bases. Germline CDR1 is SGHTA and CDR2 is FQGTGA. This CDR3 is built from 17 residues. V trimming: 4 bases; J trimming: 0 bases; junction bases outside the gene matches: 9.

V usage is TRBV6-4 and J usage is TRBJ2-1; tentatively, D is TRBD1 or TRBD2 (5 bases each). This CDR3 comprises 13 residues. V was pared by 3 bases and J by 10 bases, with 13 bases between. From germline, CDR1 is MRHNA and CDR2 SNTAGT. The CDR3 loop reads CASSEGTNGEQFF. The CDR3 nucleotides are TGTGCCAGCAGTGAAGGGACCAACGGGGAGCAGTTCTTC.

The chain recombines TRBV5-1 with TRBJ2-1, with a tentative D call TRBD2 (6 bases). The V gene's germline CDR1 is SGHRS and CDR2 YFSETQ. V lost 4 bases, J lost 3 bases, and 14 bases lay in between. The CDR3 is made up of 15 amino acids. CDR3 in amino acids: CASSGMTGDYNEQFF. The DNA for the CDR3 is TGCGCCAGCAGCGGCATGACGGGAGACTACAATGAGCAGTTCTTC.

The J gene is TRBJ2-5, the V gene TRBV5-1; D remains unclear. The CDR3 has 13 residues. Trimming removed 4 bases from V and 5 bases from J, with 12 bases in between. Germline CDR1 SGHRS, CDR2 YFSETQ. The CDR3 region has the DNA TGCGCCAGCAGCCCGAGTCCCGGGGAGACCCAGTACTTC. The encoded protein is CASSPSPGETQYF.

This chain connects TRBV2 to TRBJ2-5; maybe TRBD2 (6 bases). V was shortened by 3 bases and J by 3 bases, with 11 bases between the two germline ends. This CDR3 has 14 residues. From germline, CDR1 is SNHLY and CDR2 FYNNEI. The CDR3 is CASSDGTGEETQYF. The CDR3 DNA is TGTGCCAGCAGTGACGGGACTGGCGAAGAGACCCAGTACTTC.

The CDR3 protein is CASSLGGAGAFYEQYF. DNA for the CDR3: TGTGCCAGCAGCCTCGGTGGGGCGGGGGCCTTCTACGAGCAGTACTTC. The gene calls are TRBV7-2 and TRBJ2-7, with a tentative D call TRBD2 (7 bases). The length of the CDR3 is 16 residues. Germline CDR1 is SGHTA and CDR2 is FQGNSA. Trimming pared 5 bases from V and 3 bases from J, leaving 20 bases between.